This TCR beta chain comes out of a study of cytomegalovirus exposure and HLA in healthy donors. Broader study findings: TCR beta chains numbering 150 to 200 were designated cytomegalovirus-associated. According to a subsequent analysis, TCR clusters identified in the first cohort showed a tendency to co-occur across the 120 or so validation repertoires. Cytomegalovirus status was reportedly diagnosed by the classifier with high specificity and sensitivity.

As for this clone: Its antigen is not known.

The donors were part of the validation cohort, which consisted of 120 subjects and was separate from the first cohort of 600 to 850 subjects. Per germline, CDR1 MNHEY and CDR2 SMNVEV (reference sequence). The CDR3 is made up of 16 amino acids. Trimming removed 5 bases from V and 1 base from J; junction bases left unmatched: 8. Data came from immunoSEQ multiplex PCR; TCRdb stores just in-frame clones and leaves some out. Among about 140,000 clones listed, approximately 90% were seen once. The sequenced sample consisted of PBMCs. The chain uses TRBV27 and TRBJ2-3; TRBD2 matches 8 bases. The sequence was collected from a young man in good health and CMV-seropositive. The CDR3 DNA reads as TGTGCCAGCAGTCTCTTAGGACTAGCAGGCACAGATACGCAGTATTTT. Encoded protein: CASSLLGLAGTDTQYF.